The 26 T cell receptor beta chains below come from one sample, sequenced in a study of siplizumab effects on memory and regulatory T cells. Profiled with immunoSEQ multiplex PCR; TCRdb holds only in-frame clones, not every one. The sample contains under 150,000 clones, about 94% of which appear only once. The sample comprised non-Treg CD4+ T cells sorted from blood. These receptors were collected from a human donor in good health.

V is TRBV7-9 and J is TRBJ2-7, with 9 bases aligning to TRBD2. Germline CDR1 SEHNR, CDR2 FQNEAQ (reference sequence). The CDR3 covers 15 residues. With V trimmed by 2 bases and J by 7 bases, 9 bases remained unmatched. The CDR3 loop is CASSLIGLASREQYF. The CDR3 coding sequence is TGTGCCAGCAGCTTAATTGGACTAGCGTCTCGGGAGCAGTACTTC.

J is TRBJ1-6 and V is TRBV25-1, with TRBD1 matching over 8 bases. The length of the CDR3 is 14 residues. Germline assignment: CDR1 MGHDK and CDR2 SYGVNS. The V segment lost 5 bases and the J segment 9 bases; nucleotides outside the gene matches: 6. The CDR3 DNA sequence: TGTGCCAGCAGTTTGACAGGGGCTGGTTCACCCCTCCACTTT. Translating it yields CASSLTGAGSPLHF.

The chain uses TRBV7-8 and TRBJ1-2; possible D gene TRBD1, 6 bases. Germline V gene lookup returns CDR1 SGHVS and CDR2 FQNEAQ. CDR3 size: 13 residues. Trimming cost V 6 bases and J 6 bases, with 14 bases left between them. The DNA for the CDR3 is TGTGCCAGCAGGGAGAGAGGGGGGCATGGCTACACCTTC. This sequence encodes CASRERGGHGYTF. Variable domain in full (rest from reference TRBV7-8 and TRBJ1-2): GAGVSQSPRYKVAKRGQDVALRCDPISGHVSLFWYQQALGQGPEFLTYFQNEAQLDKSGLPSDRFFAERPEGSVSTLKIQRTQQEDSAVYLCASRERGGHGYTFGSGTRLTVV.

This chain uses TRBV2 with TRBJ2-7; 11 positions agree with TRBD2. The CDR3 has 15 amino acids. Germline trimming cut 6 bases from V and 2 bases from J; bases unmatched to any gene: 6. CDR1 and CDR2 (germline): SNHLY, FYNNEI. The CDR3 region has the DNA TGTGCCAGCAGGAAACTAGCGGGAGACCCCTACGAGCAGTACTTC. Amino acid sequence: CASRKLAGDPYEQYF.

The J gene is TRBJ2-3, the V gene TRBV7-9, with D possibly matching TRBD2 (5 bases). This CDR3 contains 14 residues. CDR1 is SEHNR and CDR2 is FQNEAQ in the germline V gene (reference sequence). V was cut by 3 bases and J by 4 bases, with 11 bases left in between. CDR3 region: CASSFEGFADTQYF. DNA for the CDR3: TGTGCCAGCAGCTTCGAGGGCTTCGCAGATACGCAGTATTTT.

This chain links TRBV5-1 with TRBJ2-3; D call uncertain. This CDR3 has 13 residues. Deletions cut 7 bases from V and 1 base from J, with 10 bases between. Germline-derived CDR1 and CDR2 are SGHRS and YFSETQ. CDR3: CASAPRGTDTQYF. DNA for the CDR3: TGCGCCAGCGCTCCCCGGGGCACAGATACGCAGTATTTT.

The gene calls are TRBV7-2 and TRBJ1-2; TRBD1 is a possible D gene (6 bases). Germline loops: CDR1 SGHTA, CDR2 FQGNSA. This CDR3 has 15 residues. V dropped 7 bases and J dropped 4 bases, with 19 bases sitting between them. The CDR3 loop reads CASTPRRTQGYGYTF. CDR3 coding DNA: TGTGCCAGCACCCCCAGGCGAACACAGGGCTATGGCTACACCTTC.

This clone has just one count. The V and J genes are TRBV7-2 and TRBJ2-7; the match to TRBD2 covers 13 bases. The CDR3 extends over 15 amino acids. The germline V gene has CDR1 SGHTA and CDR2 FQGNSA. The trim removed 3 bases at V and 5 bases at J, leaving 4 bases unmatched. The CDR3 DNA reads TGTGCCAGCAGCTTCAGACTAGCGGGGGGTCACGAGCAGTACTTC. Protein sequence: CASSFRLAGGHEQYF.

CDR3 DNA: TGCGCCAGCAGCCAGCACAGGATCACTGAAGCTTTCTTT. As protein: CASSQHRITEAFF. V gene TRBV4-1 combines with J gene TRBJ1-1, with D perhaps TRBD1 (5 bases). V shed 3 bases and J shed 4 bases, with 9 bases lying between them. In germline, CDR1 is MGHRA, CDR2 YSYEKL. There are 13 residues in the CDR3.

In DNA form, the CDR3 reads TGCGCCAGCAGCTTGAGGGTAGCGGGAGATCGGGAGACCCAGTACTTC. Its translation is CASSLRVAGDRETQYF. The gene calls are TRBV5-1 and TRBJ2-5, with TRBD2 matching over 9 bases. In germline, CDR1 is SGHRS, CDR2 YFSETQ. V shed 1 base and J 5 bases; nucleotides not matched to a gene: 9. This CDR3 spans 16 amino acids.

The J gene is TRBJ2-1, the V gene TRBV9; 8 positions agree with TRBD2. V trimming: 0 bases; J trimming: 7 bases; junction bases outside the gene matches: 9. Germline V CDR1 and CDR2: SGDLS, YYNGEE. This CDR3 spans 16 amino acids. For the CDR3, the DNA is TGTGCCAGCAGCGTAGTTGGGGTTAGCGGGATAAATGAGCAGTTCTTC. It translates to CASSVVGVSGINEQFF.

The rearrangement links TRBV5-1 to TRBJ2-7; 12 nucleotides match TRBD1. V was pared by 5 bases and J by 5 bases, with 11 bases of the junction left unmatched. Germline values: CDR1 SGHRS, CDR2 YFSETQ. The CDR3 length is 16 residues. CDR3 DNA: TGCGCCAGCAGGGGACAGGGGGCTTATAGGGGCGACGAGCAGTACTTC. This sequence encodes CASRGQGAYRGDEQYF.

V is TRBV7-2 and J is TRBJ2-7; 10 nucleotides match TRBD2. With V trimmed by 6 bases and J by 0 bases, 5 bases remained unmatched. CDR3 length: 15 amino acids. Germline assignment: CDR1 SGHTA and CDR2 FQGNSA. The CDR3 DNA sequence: TGTGCCAGCAGTTGGACTAGCGGCTCCTCCTACGAGCAGTACTTC. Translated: CASSWTSGSSYEQYF.

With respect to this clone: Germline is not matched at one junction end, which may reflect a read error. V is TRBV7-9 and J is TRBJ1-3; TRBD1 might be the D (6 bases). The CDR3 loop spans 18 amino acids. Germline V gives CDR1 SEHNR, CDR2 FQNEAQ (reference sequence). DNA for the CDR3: TGTGCCAGCAGCCACCCAGGACAGATCATACCCTCTGGAAACACCATATTTTTT. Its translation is CASSHPGQIIPSGNTIFF.

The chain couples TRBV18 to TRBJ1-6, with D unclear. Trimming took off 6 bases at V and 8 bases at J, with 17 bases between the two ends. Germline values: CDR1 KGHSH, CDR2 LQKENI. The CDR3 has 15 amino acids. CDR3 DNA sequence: TGTGCCAGCTCCCGCGGGAAGAGCGGGCATTCACCCCTCCACTTT. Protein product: CASSRGKSGHSPLHF.

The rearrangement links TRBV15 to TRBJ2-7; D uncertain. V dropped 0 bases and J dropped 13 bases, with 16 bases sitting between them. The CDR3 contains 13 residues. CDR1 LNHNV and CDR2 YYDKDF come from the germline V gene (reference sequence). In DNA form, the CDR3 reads TGTGCCACCAGCAGAGATCCCTACGAGCAGTTCTACTTC. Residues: CATSRDPYEQFYF.

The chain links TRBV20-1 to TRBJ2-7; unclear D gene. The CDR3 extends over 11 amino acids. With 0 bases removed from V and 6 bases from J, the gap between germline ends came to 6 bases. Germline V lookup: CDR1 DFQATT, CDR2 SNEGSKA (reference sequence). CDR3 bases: TGCAGTGCTAGAGATCAGTTCGAGCAGTACTTC. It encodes CSARDQFEQYF.

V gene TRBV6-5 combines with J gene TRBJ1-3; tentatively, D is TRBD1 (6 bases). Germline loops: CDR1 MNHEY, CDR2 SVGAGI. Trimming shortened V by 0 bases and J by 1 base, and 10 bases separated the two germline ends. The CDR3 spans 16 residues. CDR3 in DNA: TGTGCCAGCAGTTACTCGGGGGGGCAGTCTGGAAACACCATATATTTT. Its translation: CASSYSGGQSGNTIYF.

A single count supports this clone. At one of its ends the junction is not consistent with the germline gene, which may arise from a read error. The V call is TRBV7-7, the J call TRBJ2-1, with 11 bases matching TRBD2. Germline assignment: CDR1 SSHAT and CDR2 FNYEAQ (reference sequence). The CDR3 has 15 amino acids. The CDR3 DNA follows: TGTGCTAGCAGCACCGGGACTAGCGGCTACAATGAGCAGTTCTTC. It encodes CASSTGTSGYNEQFF.

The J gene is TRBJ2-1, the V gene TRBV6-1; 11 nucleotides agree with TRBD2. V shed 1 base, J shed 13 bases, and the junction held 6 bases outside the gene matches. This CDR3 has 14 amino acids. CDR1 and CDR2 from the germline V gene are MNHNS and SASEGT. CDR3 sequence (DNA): TGTGCCAGCAGTGAAGAAACTAGCGGGAGAAATCAGTTCTTC. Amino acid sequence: CASSEETSGRNQFF.

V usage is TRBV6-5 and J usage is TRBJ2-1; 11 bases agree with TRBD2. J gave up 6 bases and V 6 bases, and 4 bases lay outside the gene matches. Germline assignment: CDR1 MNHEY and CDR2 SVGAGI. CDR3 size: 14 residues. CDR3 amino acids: CASSRGLAVNEQFF. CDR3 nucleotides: TGTGCCAGCAGCCGGGGACTAGCGGTCAATGAGCAGTTCTTC.

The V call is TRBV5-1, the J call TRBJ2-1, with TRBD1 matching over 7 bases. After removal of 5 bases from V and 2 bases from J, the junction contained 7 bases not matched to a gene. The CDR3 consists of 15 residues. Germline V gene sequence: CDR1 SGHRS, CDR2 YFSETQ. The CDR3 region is CASSRQGDPYNEQFF. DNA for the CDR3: TGCGCCAGCAGTCGTCAGGGGGATCCCTACAATGAGCAGTTCTTC.

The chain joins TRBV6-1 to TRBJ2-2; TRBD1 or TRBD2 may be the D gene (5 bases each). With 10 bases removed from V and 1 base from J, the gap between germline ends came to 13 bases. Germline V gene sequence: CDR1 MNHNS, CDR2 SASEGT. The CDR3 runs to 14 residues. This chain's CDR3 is CATGRMENTGELFF. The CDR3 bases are TGTGCCACGGGGCGTATGGAGAACACCGGGGAGCTGTTTTTT.

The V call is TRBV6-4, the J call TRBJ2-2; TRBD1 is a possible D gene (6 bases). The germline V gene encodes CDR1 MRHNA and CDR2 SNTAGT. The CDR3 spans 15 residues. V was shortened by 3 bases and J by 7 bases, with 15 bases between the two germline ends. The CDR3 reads CASSEGTGRYGELFF. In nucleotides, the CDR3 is TGTGCCAGCAGTGAGGGTACAGGGCGGTACGGGGAGCTGTTTTTT.

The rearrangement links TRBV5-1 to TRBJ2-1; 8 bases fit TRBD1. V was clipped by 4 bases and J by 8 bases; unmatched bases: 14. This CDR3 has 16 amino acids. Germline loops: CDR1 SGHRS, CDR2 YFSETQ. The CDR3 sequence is CASSGVGTGGGDEQFF. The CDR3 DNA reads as TGCGCCAGCAGCGGGGTGGGGACAGGTGGAGGGGATGAGCAGTTCTTC.

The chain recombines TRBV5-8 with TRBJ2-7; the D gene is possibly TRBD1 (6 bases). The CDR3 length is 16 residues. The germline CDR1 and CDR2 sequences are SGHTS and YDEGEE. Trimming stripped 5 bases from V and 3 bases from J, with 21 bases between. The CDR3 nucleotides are TGTGCCAGCAGTCTAGCAGGGGTTCCCTTGTTCTACGAGCAGTACTTC. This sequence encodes CASSLAGVPLFYEQYF.